The 5 T cell receptor beta chains reported below all come from one sample, sequenced in a study of cytomegalovirus exposure and HLA in healthy donors listed by TCRdb under 2017. Library generation was performed with the immunoSEQ multiplex PCR assay. For the multiplex PCR, a mixture combining 60 forward primers for TCR Vbeta segments and 13 reverse primers for TCR Jbeta segments was used. TCRdb stores this immuneACCESS table with in-frame sequences only. Part of the clones is absent; in the studies checked, under half of the shortfall reflects unresolved V genes, and no reason is known for the rest. The sample data list under 150,000 clones, and roughly 78% of these were observed just once. The top ten clones comprise 2% to 2.5% of the sample. The sequencing sample was made of PBMCs. These receptors were obtained from a man aged 25-45 years in good health and CMV-seronegative.

The genes are TRBV6-1 and TRBJ1-4; 10 bases align to TRBD1. The ends lost 4 bases at V and 7 bases at J; junction bases unmatched: 3. The CDR3 sequence is 14 residues long. Germline V gene sequence: CDR1 MNHNS, CDR2 SASEGT. The CDR3 region is CASSVDRGLEKLFF. In DNA, the CDR3 is TGTGCCAGCAGTGTAGACAGGGGGCTTGAAAAACTGTTTTTT.

This sequence joins TRBV19 and TRBJ1-5; 7 bases are a match to TRBD1. The germline V gene encodes CDR1 LNHDA and CDR2 SQIVND (reference sequence). The trim removed 4 bases at V and 1 base at J, leaving 7 bases unmatched. This CDR3 is 16 amino acids long. CDR3 protein: CASSNPRTGSNQPQHF. DNA for the CDR3: TGTGCCAGTAGTAACCCAAGGACAGGCAGCAATCAGCCCCAGCATTTT.

Remarks on this clone: One end of the junction is discordant with germline, which a read error may explain. This rearrangement joins TRBV5-1 to TRBJ2-7, with 7 bases that match TRBD1. Germline V CDR1 and CDR2: SGHRS, YFSETQ. This CDR3 spans 15 amino acids. CDR3 protein: CASSQKPGTEKRSSF. The CDR3 nucleotides are TGCGCCAGCAGCCAAAAACCCGGGACAGAGAAAAGGAGTTCCTTC.

V usage is TRBV10-1 and J usage is TRBJ2-1, with a possible D match to TRBD2 (6 bases). V shed 8 bases and J shed 3 bases, with 11 bases lying between them. CDR1 is WNHNN, CDR2 SYGVQD, per germline (reference sequence). The CDR3 contains 13 residues. CDR3 sequence reads: CASSGDVYNEQFF. Written as DNA, the CDR3 is TGCGCCAGCTCGGGGGACGTCTACAATGAGCAGTTCTTC.

In this sample, this clone turned up a few times. The rearrangement joins TRBV10-3 to TRBJ1-1, with 9 bases that match TRBD1. The germline V gene has CDR1 ENHRY and CDR2 SYGVKD. The CDR3 loop spans 15 amino acids. The V segment lost 7 bases and the J segment 4 bases; nucleotides outside the gene matches: 10. The DNA for the CDR3 is TGTGCCATCACCGCGGGACAGGGTTTGGGCACTGAAGCTTTCTTT. This sequence encodes CAITAGQGLGTEAFF.